The clone carrying this T cell receptor (beta chain) occurred a few times. The data were obtained in a study of blood T cell repertoires in COVID-19. The CDR3 spans 15 residues. Germline lookup yields CDR1 SNHLY and CDR2 FYNNEI. Trimming at V came to 6 bases and at J to 1 base, leaving 1 base not matched to a gene. Sequenced by immunoSEQ multiplex PCR; TCRdb stores in-frame clones only, minus some. The data hold approximately 140,000 clones, with about 87% observed a single time. Patients from Seattle were sampled longitudinally, starting during active infection. V is TRBV2 and J is TRBJ1-6; 9 positions match TRBD1. The TCR comes from a human donor with COVID-19, enrolled during active disease. The donor label of this sample is uncertain. The specimen was peripheral blood. DNA of the CDR3: TGTGCCAGCAGCGGACAGGGGTCCTATAATTCACCCCTCCACTTT. It specifies CASSGQGSYNSPLHF.